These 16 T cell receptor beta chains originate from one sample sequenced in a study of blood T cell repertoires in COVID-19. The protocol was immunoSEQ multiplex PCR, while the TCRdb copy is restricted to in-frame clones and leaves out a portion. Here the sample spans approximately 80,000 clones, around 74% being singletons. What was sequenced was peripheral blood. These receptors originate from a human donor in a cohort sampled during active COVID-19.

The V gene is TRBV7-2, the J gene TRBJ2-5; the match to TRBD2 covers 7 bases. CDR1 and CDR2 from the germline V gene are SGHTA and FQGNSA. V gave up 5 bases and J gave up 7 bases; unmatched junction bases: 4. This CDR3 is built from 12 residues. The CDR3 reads CASSREAGTQYF. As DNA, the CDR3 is TGTGCCAGCAGCCGGGAGGCGGGGACCCAGTACTTC.

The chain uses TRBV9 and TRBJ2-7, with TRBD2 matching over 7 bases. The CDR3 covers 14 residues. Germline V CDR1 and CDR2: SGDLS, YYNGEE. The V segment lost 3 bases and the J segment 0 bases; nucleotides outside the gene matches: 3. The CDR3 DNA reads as TGTGCCAGCAGCGCGAGCGGGGTCTCCTACGAGCAGTACTTC. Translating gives CASSASGVSYEQYF.

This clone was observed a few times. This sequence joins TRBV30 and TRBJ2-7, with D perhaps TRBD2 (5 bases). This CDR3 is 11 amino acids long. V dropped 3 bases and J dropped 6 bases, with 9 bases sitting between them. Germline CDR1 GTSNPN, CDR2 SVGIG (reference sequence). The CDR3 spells CAWSGVSEQYF. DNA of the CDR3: TGTGCCTGGAGCGGGGTTTCCGAGCAGTACTTC. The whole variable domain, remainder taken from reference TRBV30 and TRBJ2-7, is SQTIHQWPATLVQPVGSPLSLECTVEGTSNPNLYWYRQAAGRGLQLLFYSVGIGQISSEVPQNLSASRPQDRQFILSSKKLLLSDSGFYLCAWSGVSEQYFGPGTRLTVT.

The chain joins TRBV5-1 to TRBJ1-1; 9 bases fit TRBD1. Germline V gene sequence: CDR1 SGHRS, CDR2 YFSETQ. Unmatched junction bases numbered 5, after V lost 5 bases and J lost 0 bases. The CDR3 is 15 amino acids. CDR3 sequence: CASRSTGGLNTEAFF. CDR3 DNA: TGCGCCAGCAGGTCAACAGGGGGCCTGAACACTGAAGCTTTCTTT.

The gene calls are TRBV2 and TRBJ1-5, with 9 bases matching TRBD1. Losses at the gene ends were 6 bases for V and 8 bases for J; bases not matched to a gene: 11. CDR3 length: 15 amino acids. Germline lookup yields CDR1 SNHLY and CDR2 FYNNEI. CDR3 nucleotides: TGTGCCAGCAGCAAAGAAAGCAGACAGGGGGAGCCCCAGCATTTT. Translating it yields CASSKESRQGEPQHF.

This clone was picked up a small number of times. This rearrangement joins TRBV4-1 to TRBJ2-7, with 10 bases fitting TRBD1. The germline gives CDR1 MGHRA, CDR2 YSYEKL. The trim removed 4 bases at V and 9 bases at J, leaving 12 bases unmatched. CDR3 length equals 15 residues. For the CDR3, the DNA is TGCGCCAGCAGCCGTGCCGGGACAGGGGAAATTGTGCAGTACTTC. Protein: CASSRAGTGEIVQYF.

This CDR3 reads CASSFGGRETQYF. The DNA of the CDR3 is TGTGCCAGCAGTTTCGGGGGGCGAGAGACCCAGTACTTC. The rearrangement links TRBV12-3 or TRBV12-4 to TRBJ2-5; D is possibly TRBD2 (7 bases). This CDR3 spans 13 amino acids. Trimming left V 3 bases short and J 4 bases short, with 9 bases between.

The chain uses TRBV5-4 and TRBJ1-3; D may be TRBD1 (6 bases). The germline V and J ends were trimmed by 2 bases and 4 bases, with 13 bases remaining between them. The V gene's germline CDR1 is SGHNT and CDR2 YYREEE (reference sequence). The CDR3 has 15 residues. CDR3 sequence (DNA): TGTGCCAGCAGCTTACAGGGAACGTACGGAAACACCATATATTTT. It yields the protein CASSLQGTYGNTIYF.

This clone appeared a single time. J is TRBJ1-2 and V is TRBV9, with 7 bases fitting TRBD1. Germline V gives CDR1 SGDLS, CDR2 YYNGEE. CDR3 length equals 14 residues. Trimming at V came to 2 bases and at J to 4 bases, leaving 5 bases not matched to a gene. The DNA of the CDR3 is TGTGCCAGCAGCGTCGGACAGGCCCTCTATGGCTACACCTTC. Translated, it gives CASSVGQALYGYTF.

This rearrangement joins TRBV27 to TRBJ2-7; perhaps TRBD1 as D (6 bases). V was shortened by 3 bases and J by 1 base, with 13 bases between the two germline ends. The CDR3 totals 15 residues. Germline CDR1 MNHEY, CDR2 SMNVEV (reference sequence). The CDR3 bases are TGTGCCAGCAGTTTTGGGCAGGGGTCTTCCTACGAGCAGTACTTC. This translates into CASSFGQGSSYEQYF.

The CDR3 DNA reads as TGTGCCAGCAGCCACGGGATTTGGACAGCCTATAATTCACCCCTCCACTTT. Amino acids: CASSHGIWTAYNSPLHF. This sequence joins TRBV3-1 (or the pseudogene TRBV3-2) and TRBJ1-6; D perhaps matches TRBD1 (6 bases). The V end was cut by 3 bases, the J end by 2 bases, with 14 bases between. The V gene's germline CDR1 is LGHDT and CDR2 YNNKEL (reference sequence). CDR3 length: 17 amino acids.

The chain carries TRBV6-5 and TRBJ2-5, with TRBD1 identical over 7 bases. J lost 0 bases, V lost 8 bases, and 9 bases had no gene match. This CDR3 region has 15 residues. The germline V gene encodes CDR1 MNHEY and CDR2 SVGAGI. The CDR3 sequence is CASYLGQADQETQYF. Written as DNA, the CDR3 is TGTGCCAGCTACCTCGGACAGGCGGACCAAGAGACCCAGTACTTC.

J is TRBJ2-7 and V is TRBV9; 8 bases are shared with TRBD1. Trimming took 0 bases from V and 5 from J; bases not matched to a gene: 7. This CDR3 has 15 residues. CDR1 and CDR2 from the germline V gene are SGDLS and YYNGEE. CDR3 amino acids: CASSVGQGSLDEQYF. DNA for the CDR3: TGTGCCAGCAGCGTAGGACAGGGGAGTTTGGACGAGCAGTACTTC. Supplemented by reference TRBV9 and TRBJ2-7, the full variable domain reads DSGVTQTPKHLITATGQRVTLRCSPRSGDLSVYWYQQSLDQGLQFLIQYYNGEERAKGNILERFSAQQFPDLHSELNLSSLELGDSALYFCASSVGQGSLDEQYFGPGTRLTVT.

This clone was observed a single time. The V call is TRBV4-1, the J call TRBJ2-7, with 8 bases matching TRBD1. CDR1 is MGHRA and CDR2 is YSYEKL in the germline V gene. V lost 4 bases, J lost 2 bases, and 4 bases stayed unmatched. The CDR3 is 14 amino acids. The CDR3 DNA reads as TGCGCCAGCAGCCCCCGGGACAGGACCTACGAGCAGTACTTC. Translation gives CASSPRDRTYEQYF.

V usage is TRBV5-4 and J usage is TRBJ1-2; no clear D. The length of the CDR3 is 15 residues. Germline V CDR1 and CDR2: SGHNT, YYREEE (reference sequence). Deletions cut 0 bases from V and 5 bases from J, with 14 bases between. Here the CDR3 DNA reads TGTGCCAGCAGCTTGGGCCGAGGCGGAGGATATGGCTACACCTTC. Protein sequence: CASSLGRGGGYGYTF.

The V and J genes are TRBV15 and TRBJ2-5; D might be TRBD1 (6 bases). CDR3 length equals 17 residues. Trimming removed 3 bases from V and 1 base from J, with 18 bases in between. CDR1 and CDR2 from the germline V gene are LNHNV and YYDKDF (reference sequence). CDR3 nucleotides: TGTGCCACCAGCAGGGACCCACCAGGGGTGTCCCAAGAGACCCAGTACTTC. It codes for CATSRDPPGVSQETQYF.